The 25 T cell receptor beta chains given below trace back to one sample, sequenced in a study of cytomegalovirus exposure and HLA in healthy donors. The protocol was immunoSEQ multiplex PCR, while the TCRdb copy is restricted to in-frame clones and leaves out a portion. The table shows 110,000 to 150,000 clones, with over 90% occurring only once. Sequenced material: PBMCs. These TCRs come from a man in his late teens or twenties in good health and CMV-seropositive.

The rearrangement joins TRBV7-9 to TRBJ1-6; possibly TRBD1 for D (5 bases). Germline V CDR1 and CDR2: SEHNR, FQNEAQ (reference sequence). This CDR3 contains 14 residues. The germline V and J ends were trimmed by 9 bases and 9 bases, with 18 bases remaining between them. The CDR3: CARARWGGPSPLHF. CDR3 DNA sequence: TGTGCCAGAGCCCGGTGGGGGGGTCCTTCACCCCTCCACTTT.

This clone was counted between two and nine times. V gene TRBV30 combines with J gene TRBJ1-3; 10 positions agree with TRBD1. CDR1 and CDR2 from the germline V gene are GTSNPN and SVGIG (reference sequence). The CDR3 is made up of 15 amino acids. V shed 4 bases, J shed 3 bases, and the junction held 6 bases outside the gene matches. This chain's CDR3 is CAWTRDRGNGNTIYF. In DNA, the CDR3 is TGTGCCTGGACCCGGGACAGGGGTAATGGAAACACCATATATTTT.

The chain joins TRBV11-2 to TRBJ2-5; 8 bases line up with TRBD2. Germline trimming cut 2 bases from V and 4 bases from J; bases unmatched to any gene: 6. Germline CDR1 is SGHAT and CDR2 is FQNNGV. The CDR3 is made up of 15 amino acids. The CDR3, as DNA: TGTGCCAGCAGCTTATTTCGGGAGGGCTTAGAGACCCAGTACTTC. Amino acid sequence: CASSLFREGLETQYF.

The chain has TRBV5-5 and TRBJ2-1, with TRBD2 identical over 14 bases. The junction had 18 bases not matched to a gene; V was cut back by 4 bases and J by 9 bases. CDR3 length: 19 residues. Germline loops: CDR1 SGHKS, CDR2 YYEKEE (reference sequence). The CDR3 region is CASSLTGLAGAMTTSEQFF. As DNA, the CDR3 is TGTGCCAGCAGCCTGACGGGACTAGCGGGAGCCATGACGACCTCTGAGCAGTTCTTC. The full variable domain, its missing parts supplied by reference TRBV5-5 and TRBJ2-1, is DAGVTQSPTHLIKTRGQQVTLRCSPISGHKSVSWYQQVLGQGPQFIFQYYEKEERGRGNFPDRFSARQFPNYSSELNVNALLLGDSALYLCASSLTGLAGAMTTSEQFFGPGTRLTVL.

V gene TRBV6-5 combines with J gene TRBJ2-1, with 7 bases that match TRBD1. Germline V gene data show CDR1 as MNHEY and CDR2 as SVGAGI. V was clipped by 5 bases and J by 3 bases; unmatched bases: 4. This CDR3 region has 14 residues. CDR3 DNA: TGTGCCAGCAGTCAGGGGGACGGCTACAATGAGCAGTTCTTC. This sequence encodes CASSQGDGYNEQFF.

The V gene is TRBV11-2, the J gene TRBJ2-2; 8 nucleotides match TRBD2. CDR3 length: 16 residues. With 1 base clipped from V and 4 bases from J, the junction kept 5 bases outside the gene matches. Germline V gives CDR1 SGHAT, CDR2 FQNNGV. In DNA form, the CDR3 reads TGTGCCAGCAGCTTAGGTTTTAGCGGGATCACCGGGGAGCTGTTTTTT. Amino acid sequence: CASSLGFSGITGELFF.

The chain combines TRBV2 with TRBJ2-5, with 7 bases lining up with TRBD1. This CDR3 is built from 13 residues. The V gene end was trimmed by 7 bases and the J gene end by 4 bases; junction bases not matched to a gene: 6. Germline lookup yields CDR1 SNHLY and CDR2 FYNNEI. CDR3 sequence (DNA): TGTGCCAGCACCAGAGACAGGGTAGAGACCCAGTACTTC. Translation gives CASTRDRVETQYF.

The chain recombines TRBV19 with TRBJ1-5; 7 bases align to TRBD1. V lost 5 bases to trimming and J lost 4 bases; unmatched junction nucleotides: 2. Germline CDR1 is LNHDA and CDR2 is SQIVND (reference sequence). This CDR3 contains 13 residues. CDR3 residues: CASSVDRNQPQHF. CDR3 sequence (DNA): TGTGCCAGTAGTGTGGACAGGAATCAGCCCCAGCATTTT.

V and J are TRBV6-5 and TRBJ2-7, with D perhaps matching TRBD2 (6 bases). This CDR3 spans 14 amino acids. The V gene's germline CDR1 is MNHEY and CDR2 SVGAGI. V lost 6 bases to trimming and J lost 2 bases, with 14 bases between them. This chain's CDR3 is CASRREAGPYEQYF. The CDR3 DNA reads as TGTGCCAGCAGGAGGGAGGCAGGGCCCTACGAGCAGTACTTC.

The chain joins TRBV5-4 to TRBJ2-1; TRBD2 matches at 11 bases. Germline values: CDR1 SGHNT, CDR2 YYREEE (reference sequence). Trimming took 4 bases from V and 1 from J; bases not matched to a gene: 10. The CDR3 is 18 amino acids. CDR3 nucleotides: TGTGCCAGCAGCCCCACGGCCGGGACTAGCGGATCCTACAATGAGCAGTTCTTC. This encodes CASSPTAGTSGSYNEQFF.

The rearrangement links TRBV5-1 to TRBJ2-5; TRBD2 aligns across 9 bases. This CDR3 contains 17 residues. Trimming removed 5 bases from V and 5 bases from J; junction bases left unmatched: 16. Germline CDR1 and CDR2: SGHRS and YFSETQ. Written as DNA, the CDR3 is TGCGCCAGCAGAGCGGGGGGCGGGAGGGCCGGTGTGGAGACCCAGTACTTC. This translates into CASRAGGGRAGVETQYF.

CDR3 sequence: CASRFDRAGNTIYF. The DNA for the CDR3 is TGTGCCAGCAGGTTCGACAGGGCTGGAAACACCATATATTTT. This chain connects TRBV6-1 to TRBJ1-3, with 7 nucleotides matching TRBD1. The CDR3 consists of 14 residues. With V trimmed by 6 bases and J by 2 bases, 4 bases remained unmatched. From germline, CDR1 is MNHNS and CDR2 SASEGT.

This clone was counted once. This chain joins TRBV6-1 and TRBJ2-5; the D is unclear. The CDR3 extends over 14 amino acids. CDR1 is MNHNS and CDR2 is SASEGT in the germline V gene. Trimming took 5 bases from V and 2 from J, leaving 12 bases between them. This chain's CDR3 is CASSPRVGQETQYF. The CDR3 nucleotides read TGTGCCAGCAGTCCCCGGGTTGGACAAGAGACCCAGTACTTC.

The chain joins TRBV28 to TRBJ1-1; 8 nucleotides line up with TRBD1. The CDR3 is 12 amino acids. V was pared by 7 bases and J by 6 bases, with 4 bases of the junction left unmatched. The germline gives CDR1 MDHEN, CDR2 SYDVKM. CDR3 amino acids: CASTTGVAEAFF. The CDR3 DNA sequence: TGTGCCAGCACGACAGGGGTTGCTGAAGCTTTCTTT.

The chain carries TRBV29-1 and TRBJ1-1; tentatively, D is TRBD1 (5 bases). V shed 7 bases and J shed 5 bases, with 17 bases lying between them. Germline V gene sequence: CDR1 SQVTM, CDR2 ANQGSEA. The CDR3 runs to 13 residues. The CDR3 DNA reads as TGCAGCGGGACATGGGGGGTCGGAACTGAAGCTTTCTTT. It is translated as CSGTWGVGTEAFF.

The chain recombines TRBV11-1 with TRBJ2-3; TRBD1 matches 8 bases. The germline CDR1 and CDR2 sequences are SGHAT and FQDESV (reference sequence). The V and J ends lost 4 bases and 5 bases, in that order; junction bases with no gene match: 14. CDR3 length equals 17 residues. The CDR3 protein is CASSSVKGTGGEDTQYF. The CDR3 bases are TGTGCCAGCAGCTCCGTCAAAGGCACAGGGGGTGAAGATACGCAGTATTTT.

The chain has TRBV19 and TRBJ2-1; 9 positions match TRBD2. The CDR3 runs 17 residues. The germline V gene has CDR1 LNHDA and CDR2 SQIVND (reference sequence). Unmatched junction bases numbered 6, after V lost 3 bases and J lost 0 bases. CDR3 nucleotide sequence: TGTGCCAGTAGTATGGGCCTAGCGGGGTCCTCCTACAATGAGCAGTTCTTC. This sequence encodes CASSMGLAGSSYNEQFF.

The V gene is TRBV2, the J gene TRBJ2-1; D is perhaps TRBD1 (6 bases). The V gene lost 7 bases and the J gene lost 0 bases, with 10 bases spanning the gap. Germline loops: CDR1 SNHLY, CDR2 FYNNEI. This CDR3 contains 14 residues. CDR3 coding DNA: TGTGCCAGCACCCTGGGGGCCTCCTACAATGAGCAGTTCTTC. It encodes CASTLGASYNEQFF.

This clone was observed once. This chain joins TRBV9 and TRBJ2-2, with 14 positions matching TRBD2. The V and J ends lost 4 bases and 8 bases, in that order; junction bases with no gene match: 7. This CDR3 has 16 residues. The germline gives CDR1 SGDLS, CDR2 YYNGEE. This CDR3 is CASSRGLAGDWGELFF. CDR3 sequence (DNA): TGTGCCAGCAGCCGGGGACTAGCGGGAGATTGGGGGGAGCTGTTTTTT.

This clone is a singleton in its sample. The CDR3 loop is CASSPSTGSTDTQYF. The CDR3 DNA sequence: TGTGCCAGCAGCCCTTCCACAGGGAGCACAGATACGCAGTATTTT. V gene TRBV5-4 combines with J gene TRBJ2-3; possible D gene TRBD1, 6 bases. The V end lost 4 bases, the J end lost 0 bases, and 12 bases lay between the germline ends. CDR1 and CDR2 from the germline V gene are SGHNT and YYREEE (reference sequence). CDR3 length: 15 amino acids.

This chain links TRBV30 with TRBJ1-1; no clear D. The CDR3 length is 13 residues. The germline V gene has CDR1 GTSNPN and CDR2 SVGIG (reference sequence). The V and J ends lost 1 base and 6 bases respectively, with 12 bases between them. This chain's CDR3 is CAWSERVNPEAFF. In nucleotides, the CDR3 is TGTGCCTGGAGTGAGAGGGTAAACCCTGAAGCTTTCTTT.

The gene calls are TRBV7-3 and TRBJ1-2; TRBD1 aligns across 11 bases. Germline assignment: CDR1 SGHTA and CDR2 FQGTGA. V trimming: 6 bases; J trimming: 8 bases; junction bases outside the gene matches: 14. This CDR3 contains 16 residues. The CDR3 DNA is TGTGCCAGCAGTTCTTTTCCTCCGGGACAGGGGGGAGGCTACACCTTC. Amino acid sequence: CASSSFPPGQGGGYTF.

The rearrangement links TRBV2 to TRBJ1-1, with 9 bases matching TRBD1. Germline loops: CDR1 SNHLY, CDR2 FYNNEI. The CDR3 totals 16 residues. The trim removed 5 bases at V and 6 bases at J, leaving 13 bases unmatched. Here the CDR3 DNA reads TGTGCCAGCAGTACTAGAGGACAGGGGCCTTGGGCTGAAGCTTTCTTT. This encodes CASSTRGQGPWAEAFF.

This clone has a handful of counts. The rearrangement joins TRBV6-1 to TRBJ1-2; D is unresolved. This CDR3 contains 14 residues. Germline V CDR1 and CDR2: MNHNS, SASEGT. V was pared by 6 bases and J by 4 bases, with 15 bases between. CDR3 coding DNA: TGTGCCAGCAGCGAAATCCCGAACTCCTATGGCTACACCTTC. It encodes CASSEIPNSYGYTF.

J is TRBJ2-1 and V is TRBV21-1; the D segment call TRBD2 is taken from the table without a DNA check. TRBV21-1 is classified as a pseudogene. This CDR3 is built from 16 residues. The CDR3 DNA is TGTGCCCGCCGGCGGGTAGCGGGCCCCTCCTACAATGAGCAGTTCTTC. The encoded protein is CARRRVAGPSYNEQFF.